These 15 T cell receptor beta chains share one sample of origin, sequenced in a study of human T cells and chemical hapten exposure. TCRdb fed the RACE reads into MiXCR, producing one record per CDR3 protein. The data contain 50,000 to 65,000 distinct CDR3 sequences, 11% of them singletons. Time point of the sample: pre-sensitization, week 0. Specified treatment: therapeutic diphenylcyclopropenone sensitization with weekly scalp DPC. This material consisted of whole blood, taken in connection with sensitization to the hapten diphenylcyclopropenone (DPC). These TCRs come from a woman between 35 and 50 years old with alopecia areata. Some clones in this sample may be carry-over from other donors' samples.

This clonotype was detected ten times or more. The chain joins TRBV5-4 to TRBJ2-2, with 9 nucleotides matching TRBD1. The V gene's germline CDR1 is SGHNT and CDR2 YYREEE (reference sequence). There are 16 residues in the CDR3. Trimming took 5 bases from V and 0 from J; bases not matched to a gene: 5. The CDR3 spells CASRPGQGSNTGELFF. CDR3 DNA sequence: TGTGCCAGCAGGCCCGGACAGGGGTCGAACACCGGGGAGCTGTTTTTT.

The chain uses TRBV29-1 and TRBJ1-6, with 8 bases aligning to TRBD1. The CDR3 is 14 residues long. Trimming removed 5 bases from V and 9 bases from J; junction bases left unmatched: 9. Germline V gene data show CDR1 as SQVTM and CDR2 as ANQGSEA. The DNA of the CDR3 is TGCAGCGTTTCGCAGGGGGCAGTGGGTTCACCCCTCCACTTT. Translation: CSVSQGAVGSPLHF.

This clonotype was detected a few times. This chain joins TRBV9 and TRBJ1-2; TRBD1 matches 11 bases. CDR3 size: 18 residues. Trimming at V came to 0 bases and at J to 3 bases, leaving 10 bases not matched to a gene. The germline CDR1 and CDR2 sequences are SGDLS and YYNGEE. The DNA for the CDR3 is TGTGCCAGCAGCGTAGCTGGGGGACAGGGGGTTAACTACTATGGCTACACCTTC. Translating gives CASSVAGGQGVNYYGYTF.

This clonotype was found a few times. The chain employs TRBV6-2 or TRBV6-3 and TRBJ2-7; D is perhaps TRBD1 (6 bases). The V end lost 5 bases, the J end lost 7 bases, and 15 bases lay between the germline ends. This CDR3 has 13 amino acids. The V gene's germline CDR1 is MNHEY and CDR2 SVGEGT. CDR3 in amino acids: CASSQDSLREQYF. The CDR3 DNA follows: TGTGCCAGCAGTCAGGACAGCCTAAGAGAGCAGTACTTC.

On this clonotype itself: The junction differs from germline at one of its ends, possibly a read error. The chain uses TRBV20-1 and TRBJ2-7; 8 bases line up with TRBD2. From germline, CDR1 is DFQATT and CDR2 SNEGSKA (reference sequence). The CDR3 consists of 14 residues. CDR3 sequence: CSTREVAGSYEQYF. The DNA for the CDR3 is TGCAGTACTAGAGAGGTAGCGGGGTCCTACGAGCAGTACTTC.

This chain uses TRBV11-2 with TRBJ2-2; no definite D call. V lost 1 base and J 7 bases, leaving 7 bases between the germline ends. Germline V gives CDR1 SGHAT, CDR2 FQNNGV. This CDR3 is 13 amino acids long. The DNA of the CDR3 is TGTGCCAGCAGCTTAGTCGAAGACGGGGAGCTGTTTTTT. It translates to CASSLVEDGELFF. Variable domain in full (rest from reference TRBV11-2 and TRBJ2-2): EAGVAQSPRYKIIEKRQSVAFWCNPISGHATLYWYQQILGQGPKLLIQFQNNGVVDDSQLPKDRFSAERLKGVDSTLKIQPAKLEDSAVYLCASSLVEDGELFFGEGSRLTVL.

The chain employs TRBV20-1 and TRBJ2-5; 11 nucleotides match TRBD2. Germline V CDR1 and CDR2: DFQATT, SNEGSKA (reference sequence). V shed 6 bases, J shed 1 base, and the junction held 10 bases outside the gene matches. This CDR3 is 16 amino acids long. The CDR3, as DNA: TGCAGTGCGAGGAGCCTAGCGGGGGGCTCCCAAGAGACCCAGTACTTC. As protein: CSARSLAGGSQETQYF.

In this sample, this clonotype turned up a few times. This sequence joins TRBV11-3 and TRBJ2-5, with D hard to call. V dropped 3 bases and J dropped 3 bases, with 8 bases sitting between them. Germline CDR1 SGHNT, CDR2 YENEEA. The CDR3 runs to 13 residues. The CDR3, as DNA: TGTGCCAGCAGCTTTAGGGTCAAAGAGACCCAGTACTTC. It translates to CASSFRVKETQYF.

The chain uses TRBV20-1 and TRBJ2-1, with D perhaps TRBD1 or TRBD2 (6 bases each). The CDR3 loop spans 14 amino acids. CDR1 and CDR2 (germline): DFQATT, SNEGSKA (reference sequence). V gave up 5 bases and J gave up 5 bases, with 16 bases separating them. The CDR3 reads CSARPRGRDNEQFF. The CDR3 nucleotides read TGCAGTGCTCGGCCACGGGGGCGGGACAATGAGCAGTTCTTC.

This clonotype was recorded at least ten times. This sequence joins TRBV9 and TRBJ1-4; 7 bases are a match to TRBD1. CDR3 length: 13 amino acids. V was clipped by 4 bases and J by 8 bases; unmatched bases: 5. Looked up from germline, CDR1 is SGDLS and CDR2 is YYNGEE. CDR3 DNA: TGTGCCAGCAGCCCAGGGGGAGGCGAAAAACTGTTTTTT. Encoded protein: CASSPGGGEKLFF.

The rearrangement uses TRBV6-5 and TRBJ2-5; a possible D gene is TRBD1 (5 bases). V was shortened by 5 bases and J by 5 bases, with 12 bases between the two germline ends. The CDR3 spans 13 residues. Germline-derived CDR1 and CDR2 are MNHEY and SVGAGI. The CDR3 coding sequence is TGTGCCAGCAGTCCCAGGGTCGGGGAGACCCAGTACTTC. Its translation is CASSPRVGETQYF.

The J gene is TRBJ2-7, the V gene TRBV2, with 9 nucleotides matching TRBD2. With V trimmed by 4 bases and J by 6 bases, 7 bases remained unmatched. There are 14 residues in the CDR3. Looked up from germline, CDR1 is SNHLY and CDR2 is FYNNEI. CDR3 in amino acids: CASSGRLAGSEQYF. The CDR3 coding sequence is TGTGCCAGCAGTGGTAGGCTAGCGGGAAGCGAGCAGTACTTC.

This clonotype was seen more than once but under ten times. This chain joins TRBV20-1 and TRBJ2-1; the D gene is possibly TRBD2 (7 bases). The ends were cut back, 7 bases at V and 2 bases at J, with 12 bases in the middle. The CDR3 covers 13 residues. The germline CDR1 and CDR2 sequences are DFQATT and SNEGSKA (reference sequence). In DNA form, the CDR3 reads TGCAGTGGGGGGGGGCACACCTACAATGAGCAGTTCTTC. Protein sequence: CSGGGHTYNEQFF.

V and J are TRBV30 and TRBJ1-1; D gene uncertain. Germline V CDR1 and CDR2: GTSNPN, SVGIG (reference sequence). Trimming cost V 3 bases and J 1 base, with 9 bases left between them. The CDR3 runs to 13 residues. The CDR3 protein is CAWRMTANTEAFF. As DNA, the CDR3 is TGTGCCTGGAGGATGACGGCGAACACTGAAGCTTTCTTT.

V is TRBV6-2 or TRBV6-3 and J is TRBJ2-7, with D unclear. CDR1 and CDR2 from the germline V gene are MNHEY and SVGEGT. V was shortened by 2 bases and J by 1 base, with 9 bases between the two germline ends. This CDR3 region has 14 residues. The CDR3 protein is CASSYEWLSYEQYF. The CDR3 bases are TGTGCCAGCAGTTACGAATGGTTATCCTACGAGCAGTACTTC.